Shown below are 25 T cell receptor beta chains from a single sample sequenced in a study of T cells in Graves' hyperthyroidism and ophthalmopathy. Amplified TCR beta CDR3 regions came from RNA transcripts. The HTBI primer set served for first-round RT-PCR of the TCR CDR3. TCRdb re-analysed the multiplex PCR reads in MiXCR, keeping a single row per CDR3 protein. The repertoire holds around 300,000 distinct CDR3 sequences, with roughly an eighth as singletons. Specimen: blood. These receptors all stem from a woman between 40 and 55 years old with Graves' ophthalmopathy.

There are a few counts of this clonotype. CDR3 in amino acids: CASRTGGYSPLHF. DNA for the CDR3: TGTGCCAGCAGGACAGGGGGGTATTCACCCCTCCACTTT. The chain has TRBV27 and TRBJ1-6, with 9 bases matching TRBD1. Germline V gene sequence: CDR1 MNHEY, CDR2 SMNVEV (reference sequence). Trimming removed 6 bases from V and 8 bases from J; junction bases left unmatched: 2. This CDR3 spans 13 amino acids.

The rearrangement joins TRBV20-1 to TRBJ1-5, with 7 bases that match TRBD1. In germline, CDR1 is DFQATT, CDR2 SNEGSKA (reference sequence). This CDR3 has 21 amino acids. The ends lost 0 bases at V and 0 bases at J; junction bases unmatched: 20. This CDR3 is CSARDPTGKRGWGNSNQPQHF. The DNA for the CDR3 is TGCAGTGCTAGAGACCCGACAGGGAAAAGGGGTTGGGGAAATAGCAATCAGCCCCAGCATTTT.

In this sample, this clonotype turned up many times. The CDR3 DNA reads TGTGCCAGTAGTAACGGACCTAATCAGCCCCAGCATTTT. It yields the protein CASSNGPNQPQHF. V and J are TRBV19 and TRBJ1-5; D not resolved. The V gene's germline CDR1 is LNHDA and CDR2 SQIVND (reference sequence). The CDR3 totals 13 residues. Trimming pared 4 bases from V and 4 bases from J, leaving 8 bases between.

This clonotype was detected many times. CDR3 sequence reads: CASHRFHEQYF. Here the CDR3 DNA reads TGTGCCAGTCACAGGTTCCACGAGCAGTACTTC. J is TRBJ2-7 and V is TRBV2; D may be TRBD1 (5 bases). V lost 9 bases and J lost 5, with 11 bases in between. From germline, CDR1 is SNHLY and CDR2 FYNNEI. This CDR3 is built from 11 residues.

There are a few counts of this clonotype. The rearrangement uses TRBV24-1 and TRBJ2-2, with D possibly TRBD1 on 6 matching bases. Trimming cost V 3 bases and J 3 bases, with 19 bases left between them. The CDR3 length is 18 residues. CDR1 KGHDR and CDR2 SFDVKD come from the germline V gene. The CDR3, as DNA: TGTGCCACCAGTGATAGGTCCGGGACACCCGTAGACACCGGGGAGCTGTTTTTT. As protein: CATSDRSGTPVDTGELFF.

This clonotype was counted at least ten times. V gene TRBV7-9 combines with J gene TRBJ1-1; D is undetermined. This CDR3 contains 18 residues. Trimming stripped 7 bases from V and 2 bases from J, with 26 bases between. Germline CDR1 is SEHNR and CDR2 is FQNEAQ (reference sequence). The CDR3 DNA reads TGTGCCAGCACCCCCCGCGTTGGGGAAGCACGGGCAAACACTGAAGCTTTCTTT. The encoded protein is CASTPRVGEARANTEAFF.

A few counts support this clonotype. The chain links TRBV20-1 to TRBJ2-7, with 11 bases that match TRBD2. Trimming at V came to 6 bases and at J to 4 bases, leaving 11 bases not matched to a gene. Germline values: CDR1 DFQATT, CDR2 SNEGSKA (reference sequence). The CDR3 has 15 amino acids. In DNA, the CDR3 is TGCAGTGCCCTCCCGGGGGGACTAGCGGTGTACGAGCAGTACTTC. Encoded protein: CSALPGGLAVYEQYF.

This clonotype was seen at least ten times. The V call is TRBV7-9, the J call TRBJ2-1; the D is unclear. This CDR3 comprises 14 residues. The ends were cut back, 1 base at V and 2 bases at J, with 6 bases in the middle. Germline lookup yields CDR1 SEHNR and CDR2 FQNEAQ (reference sequence). CDR3: CASSLVPTYNEQFF. The CDR3, as DNA: TGTGCCAGCAGCTTAGTACCAACCTACAATGAGCAGTTCTTC.

This clonotype was counted at least ten times. This chain joins TRBV2 and TRBJ2-1, with D maybe TRBD1 (5 bases). The CDR3 contains 14 residues. The germline gives CDR1 SNHLY, CDR2 FYNNEI. V was trimmed by 3 bases and J by 6 bases, leaving 12 bases between them. As DNA, the CDR3 is TGTGCCAGCAGTGACAGGGTTAGTTTCAATGAGCAGTTCTTC. Translating gives CASSDRVSFNEQFF.

This clonotype was recorded a few times. This clone may be a read error of a much larger clone one base away. This sequence joins TRBV2 and TRBJ1-1; D is ambiguous. Germline CDR1 reads SNHLY; CDR2 reads FYNNEI. CDR3 size: 13 residues. DNA of the CDR3: TGTGCCAGCAGTGACGAGACCAACACTGAAGCTCTCTTT. Protein sequence: CASSDETNTEALF.

Ten or more counts support this clonotype. This chain links TRBV15 with TRBJ2-5; tentatively, D is TRBD2 (5 bases). Germline CDR1 reads LNHNV; CDR2 reads YYDKDF (reference sequence). Trimming removed 3 bases at V and 5 bases at J, with 16 bases between. CDR3 length: 15 amino acids. The CDR3 sequence: CATSSSKGLWETQYF. The CDR3 nucleotides read TGTGCCACCAGCAGCTCCAAAGGACTCTGGGAGACCCAGTACTTC.

In its sample, this clonotype was seen many times. The CDR3 DNA reads as TGTGCCAGCAGTACCGGGCCGAATTCACCCCTCCACTTT. Encoded protein: CASSTGPNSPLHF. The V gene is TRBV27, the J gene TRBJ1-6; D remains unclear. Germline CDR1 MNHEY, CDR2 SMNVEV (reference sequence). The CDR3 runs to 13 residues. The germline V and J ends were trimmed by 5 bases and 7 bases, with 9 bases remaining between them.

About this clonotype itself: This may be a read error, as it is one base from a much larger clone. The chain uses TRBV12-3 or TRBV12-4 and TRBJ1-5; 7 nucleotides align to TRBD1. CDR3 size: 17 residues. Germline trimming cut 5 bases from V and 2 bases from J; bases unmatched to any gene: 12. The CDR3 loop is CASSQPDRDFRNQPQHF. The DNA of the CDR3 is TGTGCCAGCAGTCAACCCGACAGGGATTTTCGCAATCAGCCCCAGCATTTT.

As regards this clonotype: Since a much larger clone is just one base distant, this may be a read error. The chain uses TRBV6-1 and TRBJ1-2; D unresolved. The CDR3 consists of 13 residues. Germline V gene sequence: CDR1 MNHNS, CDR2 SASEGT. V was shortened by 0 bases and J by 7 bases, with 9 bases between the two germline ends. In DNA, the CDR3 is TGTGCCAGCAGTGAAGCGAGAGATGGTGGCTACACCTTC. Translation: CASSEARDGGYTF.

This clonotype turned up a few times. With a much larger clone just one base away, this may be a read error. The chain has TRBV27 and TRBJ2-1, with 7 bases fitting TRBD1. The germline gives CDR1 MNHEY, CDR2 SMNVEV (reference sequence). This CDR3 comprises 15 residues. CDR3 sequence: CASSMRGTADNGQFF. CDR3 sequence (DNA): TGTGCCAGCAGTATGCGTGGGACAGCCGACAATGGGCAGTTCTTC.

This clonotype was seen repeatedly, ten times or more. The chain combines TRBV2 with TRBJ1-4; tentative D call: TRBD1 (5 bases). The CDR3 extends over 15 amino acids. V gave up 2 bases and J gave up 8 bases, with 15 bases separating them. The germline V gene has CDR1 SNHLY and CDR2 FYNNEI. CDR3 sequence reads: CASSERGRSGEKLFF. The DNA of the CDR3 is TGTGCCAGCAGTGAAAGGGGCCGCAGTGGAGAAAAACTGTTTTTT.

This clonotype has ten or more counts. The J gene is TRBJ2-3, the V gene TRBV15, with no clear D. The germline CDR1 and CDR2 sequences are LNHNV and YYDKDF (reference sequence). V dropped 6 bases and J dropped 5 bases, with 12 bases sitting between them. The CDR3 has 13 amino acids. This chain's CDR3 is CATRAKPRDTQYF. CDR3 in DNA: TGTGCCACCAGAGCCAAACCTAGAGATACGCAGTATTTT.

This chain connects TRBV6-6 to TRBJ2-6; D remains ambiguous. Germline V lookup: CDR1 MNHNY, CDR2 SVGAGI (reference sequence). CDR3 length equals 16 residues. V lost 0 bases, J lost 3 bases, and 9 bases lay in between. CDR3 nucleotide sequence: TGTGCCAGCAGTTACTCGGGGTTTGGTGGGGCCAACGTCCTGACTTTC. The encoded protein is CASSYSGFGGANVLTF.

This clonotype was seen many times. This rearrangement joins TRBV10-3 to TRBJ1-1; D call uncertain. This CDR3 spans 13 amino acids. Germline assignment: CDR1 ENHRY and CDR2 SYGVKD. Between the trimmed V and J ends, which lost 4 bases and 2 bases, there was a span of 8 bases. The CDR3 DNA is TGTGCCATCAGTGTAGAGGCCAACACTGAAGCTTTCTTT. Translating it yields CAISVEANTEAFF.

The chain has TRBV4-1 and TRBJ2-7; TRBD1 agrees at 8 bases. Germline-derived CDR1 and CDR2 are MGHRA and YSYEKL. Trimming cost V 1 base and J 2 bases; bases outside gene matches: 7. This CDR3 has 16 amino acids. In DNA, the CDR3 is TGCGCCAGCAGCCAAGGCCCCGGGACAGGCCCCTACGAGCAGTACTTC. Translated: CASSQGPGTGPYEQYF.

Comments on this clonotype: One base away lies a much larger clone, so this may be a sequencing read error. A read error is likely, as this CDR3 ends without the conserved phenylalanine or tryptophan. The V and J genes are TRBV30 and TRBJ1-1; unclear D gene. The V end was cut by 3 bases, the J end by 2 bases, with 10 bases between. Germline CDR1 reads GTSNPN; CDR2 reads SVGIG (reference sequence). The CDR3 is 13 amino acids. The CDR3 sequence is CAWRVSGNTEAFL. CDR3 sequence (DNA): TGTGCCTGGAGGGTCAGCGGTAACACTGAAGCTTTCCTT.

This clonotype was recorded a few times. A much larger clonotype is one base distant, so this may be a read error. In DNA form, the CDR3 reads TGTGCCAGCGCCGGGGACAGGGGAGAATTTGGCTACACCTTC. Its translation is CASAGDRGEFGYTF. The J gene is TRBJ1-2, the V gene TRBV28; 10 bases match TRBD1. CDR1 is MDHEN and CDR2 is SYDVKM in the germline V gene. The CDR3 runs 14 residues. With 8 bases clipped from V and 7 bases from J, the junction kept 10 bases outside the gene matches.

This clonotype was detected ten times or more. The chain employs TRBV28 and TRBJ1-2; D unresolved. Germline V gene data show CDR1 as MDHEN and CDR2 as SYDVKM. The CDR3 spans 12 residues. The V gene lost 9 bases and the J gene lost 2 bases, with 10 bases spanning the gap. CDR3: CASQAVNYGYTF. In DNA form, the CDR3 reads TGTGCCAGTCAGGCAGTAAACTATGGCTACACCTTC.

Ten or more counts support this clonotype. V is TRBV28 and J is TRBJ2-5; D ambiguous. The CDR3 has 16 amino acids. V was trimmed by 5 bases and J by 2 bases, leaving 18 bases between them. The germline V gene encodes CDR1 MDHEN and CDR2 SYDVKM. The CDR3 DNA sequence: TGTGCCAGCAGTCCACCCCTTAAGGAGTTGCAAGAGACCCAGTACTTC. Encoded protein: CASSPPLKELQETQYF.

In its sample, this clonotype was seen a few times. The V call is TRBV5-1, the J call TRBJ1-3; D is unresolved. Per the germline V gene, CDR1 is SGHRS and CDR2 is YFSETQ. The CDR3 extends over 15 amino acids. V shed 5 bases and J shed 2 bases, with 14 bases lying between them. CDR3: CASSLLGVAGNTIYF. The DNA of the CDR3 is TGCGCCAGCAGTCTGCTGGGAGTGGCTGGAAACACCATATATTTT. Full variable domain (outside the CDR3, taken from reference TRBV5-1 and TRBJ1-3): KAGVTQTPRYLIKTRGQQVTLSCSPISGHRSVSWYQQTPGQGLQFLFEYFSETQRNKGNFPGRFSGRQFSNSRSEMNVSTLELGDSALYLCASSLLGVAGNTIYFGEGSWLTVV.